The clone carrying this TCR beta chain was observed at least ten times. The sample is drawn from a study of response to subunit inactivated influenza vaccine. Each CDR3 protein gets one entry after TCRdb re-called the RT-PCR reads with MiXCR. The table records roughly 650,000 distinct CDR3 sequences, 14% of them present only once. Material: PBMCs from blood, obtained 14 days before vaccination. The sequence derives from a man aged 50-60 years who received an inactivated influenza vaccine.

The CDR3 sequence is CASRSLAAGELFF. CDR3 nucleotides: TGTGCCAGCAGATCACTAGCGGCCGGGGAGCTGTTTTTT. The rearrangement links TRBV5-5 to TRBJ2-2; 8 nucleotides align to TRBD2. The CDR3 sequence is 13 residues long. CDR1 is SGHKS and CDR2 is YYEKEE in the germline V gene (reference sequence). V was pared by 5 bases and J by 6 bases, with 3 bases of the junction left unmatched.